This entry describes one T cell receptor beta chain. The CDR3 contains 16 residues. Germline CDR1 LGHNA, CDR2 YSLEER. With 1 base clipped from V and 3 bases from J, the junction kept 9 bases outside the gene matches. This specimen belongs to a study of shared clonotypes between healthy human individuals. Measured with immunoSEQ multiplex PCR; TCRdb has only the in-frame clones, and not every one. The profile covers 2 million to 2.5 million clones, with 85% to 95% appearing a single time and 0.3% to 0.4% taken by the ten largest. The chain links TRBV4-3 to TRBJ2-7, with TRBD2 matching over 7 bases. The receptor comes from a man between 18 and 29 years old in good health. Some clones in this sample may be carry-over from other donors' samples. The sequenced sample consisted of naive CD4+ T cells from PBMCs. Subset denoted: CD45RA+ positively selected. Here the CDR3 DNA reads TGCGCCAGCAGCCAAGTGGGGGGGGACTCCCTCTACGAGCAGTACTTC. This translates into CASSQVGGDSLYEQYF.